Many counts were recorded for the clone carrying this T cell receptor (beta chain). Its antigen remains unidentified. The data derive from a study of T cell repertoires in cytomegalovirus infection. TCRdb reprocessed the reads via MiXCR and lists one record per CDR3 protein. Among some 920,000 distinct CDR3 sequences listed, roughly a third were seen once. This CDR3 is built from 17 residues. V lost 0 bases and J lost 0, with 9 bases in between. CDR1 LGHNA and CDR2 YSLEER come from the germline V gene. V is TRBV4-3 and J is TRBJ2-6; no clear D gene. The sequence was obtained from a human donor in good health (CMV status not recorded). Some clones in this sample may be carry-over from other donors' samples. The sample consisted of cultured CD8+ T cells from PBMCs, taken from culture after CMV antigen stimulation. CDR3 amino acids: CASSQERSSSGANVLTF. For the CDR3, the DNA is TGCGCCAGCAGCCAAGAGAGGTCTTCCTCTGGGGCCAACGTCCTGACTTTC.